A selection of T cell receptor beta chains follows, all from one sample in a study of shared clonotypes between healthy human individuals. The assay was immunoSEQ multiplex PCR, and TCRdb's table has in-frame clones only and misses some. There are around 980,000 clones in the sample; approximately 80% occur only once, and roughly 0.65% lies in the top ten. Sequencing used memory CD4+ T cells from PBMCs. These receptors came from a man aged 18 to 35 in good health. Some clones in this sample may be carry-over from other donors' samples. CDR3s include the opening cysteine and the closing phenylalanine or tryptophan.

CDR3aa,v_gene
CASKEAGEDHNEQFF,TRBV6-6
CASSLGQNYGYTF,TRBV27
CASSQGDSRYEQYF,TRBV4-1
CASSPMTSITDTQYF,TRBV11-2
CASSLRGGRETQYF,TRBV7-2
CATAEVPIASGNTGELFF,TRBV5-1
CASSYNEDRRGYTF,TRBV27
CASSPQGAGYTF,TRBV7-9
CASSLDGAPGTEAFF,TRBV5-1
CASSPLVGRDGYNENTEAFF,TRBV19
CAFQTSQRDTQYF,TRBV4-3
CASSQTGSTNEKLFF,TRBV28
CASTLRQGAVEQYF,TRBV6-6
CASSQDLGAGGIYEQYF,TRBV14
CASSLFGRGSNQPQHF,TRBV5-6
CASSLASAAYNEQFF,TRBV7-2
CASSFAGGSTDTQYF,TRBV7-3
CASSLGTVERETQYF,TRBV5-1
CASSPGSSYNEQFF,TRBV4-2
CASSPLTGQGGGSGYTF,TRBV18
CAWSGQGGYTF,TRBV30
CASSSQGYGYEQYF,TRBV2
CASSYSRTGELFF,TRBV6-5
CASSFSIAGSFSILASGSRYEQYF,TRBV28
CASSTGQRAQYF,TRBV7-6
CASSLGSGTSDTQYF,TRBV5-1
CATGGAETQYF,TRBV19
CASSPLPTGWNTEAFF,TRBV18
CASSRGSHTEAFF,TRBV19
CASSLMRTHGNTIYF,TRBV28
CASSEAGPDEQFF,TRBV6-1
CSVRQEAETQYF,TRBV29-1
CASSANLRNQPQHF,TRBV6-5
CSVEMVGQNTEAFF,TRBV29-1
CASSEFGQALISYNEQFF,TRBV6-1
CASSPRSGEETQYF,TRBV18
CASSPRTSGRIWEQFF,TRBV28
CAISESMVGNQETQYF,TRBV10-3
CAWSTDRAGSPLHF,TRBV30
CSAWDSYGYTF,TRBV20-1
CASSQGEFRASGSTGELFF,TRBV14
CSVDSRAGETQYF,TRBV29-1
CASSLDTASGTQYF,TRBV5-1
CASSSGSEETQYF,TRBV28
CASSLYGIVFPDTQYF,TRBV28
CASSSGQNYGYTF,TRBV7-2
CSVGTQGSTEAFF,TRBV29-1
CASSRGGQEEKLFF,TRBV5-4
CASSIGLAVTNTGELFF,TRBV7-3
CASSLGVGQGDEQYF,TRBV7-9
CASSYSMSSGELFF,TRBV6-6
CVSSTQASYGYTF,TRBV28
CASRNRGLFTDTQYF,TRBV6-5
CASSYVQGVGNEQFF,TRBV6-6
CASSFGVPPLHF,TRBV11-3
CASSHHIYGETQYF,TRBV7-4